This T cell receptor beta chain was obtained from a study of CD8 T cells in Susac syndrome (dated by TCRdb to 2018 to 2020). Context from the whole study: Whether CD8+ T cell activation and differentiation in Susac syndrome was antigen driven was tested using repertoire sequencing. The clonality of the CD8+ T cell repertoire was compared across approximately 11 healthy donors, around 14 Susac syndrome patients and under 17 multiple sclerosis patients. The full study reports these points: The number of individuals in the TCR sequencing and HLA analysis was recognized as being relatively small.

Of note for this clonotype: Its cognate antigen has yet to be identified. Base qualities are missing; no much larger clone stands one base away.

RNA was extracted using the RNeasy kit, and about 0.45 to 1 ug of the RNA was reverse transcribed with random hexamers. The immunoSEQ multiplex PCR assay, which covers 54 Vbeta and 13 Jbeta segments, was used to amplify TCR beta CDR3 regions. To correct PCR amplification bias, a synthetic template baseline was used for both primer optimization and computational correction. The study's own analysis went as follows. Reads were annotated to V, D and J genes according to IMGT and were analyzed with immunoSEQ Analyzer, with only productive sequences retained. Clonality was calculated as one minus the Shannon entropy normalized by log2 of the number of productive unique sequences. For each patient and control, public and private clones were evaluated among the 100 most prevalent clones. A clone was defined as Susac-specific if it was absent from the healthy and MS cohorts, from roughly 1,000 published viral clones and from other ImmuneACCESS disease sequences. TCRdb trimmed public reads at Q25 via fastp, called clones via MiXCR and kept in-frame beta chains. All rows with the same CDR3 protein become a single entry with the most common DNA and genes. For this entry, the V and J calls and clone size follow TCRdb and not the study's own pipeline. The sample includes 150,000 to 180,000 distinct CDR3 sequences, with over 85% observed a single time. The ten largest clones represent more than 0.2% of the sample.

The germline V gene provides CDR1 MNHNS and CDR2 SASEGT. Compared with germline, V lacks 4 bases and J lacks 6 bases; bases without a gene match: 7. From its cysteine to its phenylalanine, the CDR3 spans 14 amino acids. This entry keeps only the CDR3 DNA: 42 bases, framed from base 1. High-throughput TCR beta sequencing profiled peripheral blood CD8+ and CD4+ T cells from healthy donors, Susac syndrome patients and multiple sclerosis patients. The multiple sclerosis controls were treatment-naive patients who had stable or active relapsing-remitting disease and met the revised McDonald criteria. Bulk CD8+ and CD4+ T cells were purified by magnetic negative isolation, while CD8+ TEMRA cells were enriched using FACS. Blood was drawn into EDTA tubes, processed within 24 hours, and PBMCs were isolated by density gradient centrifugation. PBMCs intended for TCR sequencing were cryopreserved in liquid nitrogen and thawed later in a water bath at 37 degrees C. A purity of at least 90% was achieved for sorted or isolated CD4+, CD8+ and CD8+ TEMRA cells.

What was sequenced was CD8+ T cells from PBMCs. This receptor chain uses TRBV6-1 and TRBJ2-7; 9 middle bases align to TRBD1. The clonotype originates from a human donor with multiple sclerosis. The nucleotide sequence is TGTGCCAGCAGTGCCAACAGGGGGCTAAGCGAGCAGTACTTC. Its translation reads: CASSANRGLSEQYF.